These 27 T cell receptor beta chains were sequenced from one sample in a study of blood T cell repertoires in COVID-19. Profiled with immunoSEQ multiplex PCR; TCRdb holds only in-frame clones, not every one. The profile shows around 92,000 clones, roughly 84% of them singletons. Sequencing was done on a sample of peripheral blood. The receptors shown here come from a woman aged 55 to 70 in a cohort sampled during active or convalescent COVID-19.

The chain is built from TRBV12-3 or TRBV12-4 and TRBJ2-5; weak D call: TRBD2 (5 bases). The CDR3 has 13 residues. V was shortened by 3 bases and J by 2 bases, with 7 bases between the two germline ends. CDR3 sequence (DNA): TGTGCCAGCAGTTTCCGAGGGCAAGAGACCCAGTACTTC. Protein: CASSFRGQETQYF.

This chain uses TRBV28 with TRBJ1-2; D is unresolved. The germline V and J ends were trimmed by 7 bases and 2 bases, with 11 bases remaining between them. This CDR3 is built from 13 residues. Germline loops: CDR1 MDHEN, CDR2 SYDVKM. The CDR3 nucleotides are TGTGCCAGCAAGACACAGACGAACTATGGCTACACCTTC. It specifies CASKTQTNYGYTF.

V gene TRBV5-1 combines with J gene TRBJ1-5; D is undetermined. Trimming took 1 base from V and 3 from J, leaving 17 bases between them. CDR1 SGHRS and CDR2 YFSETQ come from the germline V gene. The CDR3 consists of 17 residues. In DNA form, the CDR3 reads TGCGCCAGCAGCTTGCCAGGATGGTATAACGACAATCAGCCCCAGCATTTT. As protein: CASSLPGWYNDNQPQHF. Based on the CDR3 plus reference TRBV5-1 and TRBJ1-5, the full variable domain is KAGVTQTPRYLIKTRGQQVTLSCSPISGHRSVSWYQQTPGQGLQFLFEYFSETQRNKGNFPGRFSGRQFSNSRSEMNVSTLELGDSALYLCASSLPGWYNDNQPQHFGDGTRLSIL.

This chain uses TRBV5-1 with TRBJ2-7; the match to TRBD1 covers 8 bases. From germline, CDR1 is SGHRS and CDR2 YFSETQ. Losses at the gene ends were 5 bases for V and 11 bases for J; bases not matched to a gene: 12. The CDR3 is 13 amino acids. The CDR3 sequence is CASSSGYLDREYF. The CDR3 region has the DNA TGCGCCAGCAGTTCCGGATACCTGGACAGGGAGTACTTC.

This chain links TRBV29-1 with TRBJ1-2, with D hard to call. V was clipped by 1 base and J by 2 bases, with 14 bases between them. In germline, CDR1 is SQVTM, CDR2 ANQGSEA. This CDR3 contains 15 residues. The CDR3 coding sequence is TGCAGCGTTGAAGGGGAGGGAGGACGCAACTATGGCTACACCTTC. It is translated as CSVEGEGGRNYGYTF.

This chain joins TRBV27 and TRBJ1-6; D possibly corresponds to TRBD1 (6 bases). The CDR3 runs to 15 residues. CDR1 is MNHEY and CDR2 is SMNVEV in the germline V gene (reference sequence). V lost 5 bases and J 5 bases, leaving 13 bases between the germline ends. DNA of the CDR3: TGTGCCAGCAGTCGGGAGGGACACGATAATTCACCCCTCCACTTT. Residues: CASSREGHDNSPLHF.

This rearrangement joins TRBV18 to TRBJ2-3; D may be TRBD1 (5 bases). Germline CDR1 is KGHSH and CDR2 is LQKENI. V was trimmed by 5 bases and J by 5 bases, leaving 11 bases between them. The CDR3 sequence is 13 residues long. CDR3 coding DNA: TGTGCCAGCTCATCCAACGGACAAGATACGCAGTATTTT. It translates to CASSSNGQDTQYF.

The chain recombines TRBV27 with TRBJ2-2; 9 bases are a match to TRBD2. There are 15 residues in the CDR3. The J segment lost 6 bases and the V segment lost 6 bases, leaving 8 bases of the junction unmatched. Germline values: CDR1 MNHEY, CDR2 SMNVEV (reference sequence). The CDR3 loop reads CASSLGTSIPGELFF. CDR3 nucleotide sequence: TGTGCCAGCAGCCTCGGGACTAGCATCCCCGGGGAGCTGTTTTTT.

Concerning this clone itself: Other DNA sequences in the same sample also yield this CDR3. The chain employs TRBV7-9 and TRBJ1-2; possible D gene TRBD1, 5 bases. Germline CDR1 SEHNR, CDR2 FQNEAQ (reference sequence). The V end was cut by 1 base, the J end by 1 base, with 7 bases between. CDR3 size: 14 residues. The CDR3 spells CASSLGQGNYGYTF. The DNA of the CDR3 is TGTGCCAGCAGCTTAGGGCAGGGTAACTATGGCTACACCTTC.

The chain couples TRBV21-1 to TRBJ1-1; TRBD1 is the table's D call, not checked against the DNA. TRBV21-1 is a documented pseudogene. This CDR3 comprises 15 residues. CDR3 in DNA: TGTGCCAGCAGCGCTAGACAGGGGGCATGGACTGAAGCTTTCTTT. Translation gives CASSARQGAWTEAFF.

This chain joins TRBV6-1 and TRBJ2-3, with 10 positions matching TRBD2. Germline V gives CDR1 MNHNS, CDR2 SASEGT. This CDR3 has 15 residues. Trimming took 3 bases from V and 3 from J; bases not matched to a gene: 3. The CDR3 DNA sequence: TGTGCCAGCAGTGAGATAGCGGGAGGTACAGATACGCAGTATTTT. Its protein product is CASSEIAGGTDTQYF.

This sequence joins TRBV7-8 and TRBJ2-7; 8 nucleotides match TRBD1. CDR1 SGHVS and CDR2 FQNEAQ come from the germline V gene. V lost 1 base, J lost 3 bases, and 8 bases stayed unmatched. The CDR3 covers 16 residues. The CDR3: CASSLGVQGAVYEQYF. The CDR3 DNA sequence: TGTGCCAGCAGCTTAGGGGTGCAGGGGGCGGTCTACGAGCAGTACTTC.

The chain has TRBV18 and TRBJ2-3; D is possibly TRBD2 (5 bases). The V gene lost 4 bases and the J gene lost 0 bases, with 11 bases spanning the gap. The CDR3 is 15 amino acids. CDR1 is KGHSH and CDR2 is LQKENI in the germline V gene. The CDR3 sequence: CASSQIASSTDTQYF. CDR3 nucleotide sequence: TGTGCCAGCTCACAGATAGCGTCTAGCACAGATACGCAGTATTTT.

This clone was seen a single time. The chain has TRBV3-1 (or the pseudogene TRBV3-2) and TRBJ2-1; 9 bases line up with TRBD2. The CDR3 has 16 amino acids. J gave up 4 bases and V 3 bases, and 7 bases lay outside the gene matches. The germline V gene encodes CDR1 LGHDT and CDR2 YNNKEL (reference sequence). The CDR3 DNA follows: TGTGCCAGCAGCCAGTATAGCGGGAGTACTTACAATGAGCAGTTCTTC. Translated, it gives CASSQYSGSTYNEQFF.

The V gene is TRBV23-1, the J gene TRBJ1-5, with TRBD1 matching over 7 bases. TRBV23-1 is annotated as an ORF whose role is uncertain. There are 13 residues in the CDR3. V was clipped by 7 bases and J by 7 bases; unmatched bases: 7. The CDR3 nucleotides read TGCGCCAGCACCAGGGGGGCTGACCAGCCCCAGCATTTT. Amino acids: CASTRGADQPQHF.

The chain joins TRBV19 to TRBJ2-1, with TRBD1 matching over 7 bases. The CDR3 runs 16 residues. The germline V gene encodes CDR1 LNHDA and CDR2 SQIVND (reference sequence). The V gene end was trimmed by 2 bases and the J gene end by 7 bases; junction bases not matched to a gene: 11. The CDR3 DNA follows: TGTGCCAGTAGTATACAAGAGGGGGCCCTCTGGAATGAGCAGTTCTTC. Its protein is CASSIQEGALWNEQFF.

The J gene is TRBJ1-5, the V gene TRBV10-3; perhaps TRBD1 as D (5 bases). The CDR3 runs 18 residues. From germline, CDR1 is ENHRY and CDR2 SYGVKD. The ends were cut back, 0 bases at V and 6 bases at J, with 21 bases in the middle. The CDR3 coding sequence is TGTGCCATCAGTGAGTCACCGCCACAGGTAAAGGTGGGTCAGCCCCAGCATTTT. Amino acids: CAISESPPQVKVGQPQHF.

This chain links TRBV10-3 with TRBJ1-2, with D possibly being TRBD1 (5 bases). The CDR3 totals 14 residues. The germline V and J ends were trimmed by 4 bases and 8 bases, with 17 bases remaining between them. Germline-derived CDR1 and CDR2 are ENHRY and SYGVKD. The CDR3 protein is CAISGRDSLAGYTF. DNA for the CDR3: TGTGCCATCAGTGGCAGGGACTCCCTGGCCGGCTACACCTTC.

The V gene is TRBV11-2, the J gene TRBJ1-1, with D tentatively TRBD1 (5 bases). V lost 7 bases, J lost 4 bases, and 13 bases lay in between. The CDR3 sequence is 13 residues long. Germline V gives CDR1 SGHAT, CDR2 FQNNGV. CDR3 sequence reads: CASNTQVFTEAFF. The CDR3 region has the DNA TGTGCCAGCAACACACAGGTCTTCACTGAAGCTTTCTTT.

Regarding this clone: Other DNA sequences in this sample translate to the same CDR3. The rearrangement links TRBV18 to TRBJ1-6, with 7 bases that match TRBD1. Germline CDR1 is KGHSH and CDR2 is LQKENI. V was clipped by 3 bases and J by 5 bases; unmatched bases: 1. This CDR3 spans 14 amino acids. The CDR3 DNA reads TGTGCCAGCTCACCTCAGGGGGATAATTCACCCCTCCACTTT. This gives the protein CASSPQGDNSPLHF.

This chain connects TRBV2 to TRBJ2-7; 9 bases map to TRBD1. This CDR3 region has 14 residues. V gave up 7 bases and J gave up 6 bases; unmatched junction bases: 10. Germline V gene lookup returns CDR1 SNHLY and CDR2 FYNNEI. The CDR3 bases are TGTGCCAGCATGATGGGGACAGGGAGAGGCGAGCAGTACTTC. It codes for CASMMGTGRGEQYF.

Here the CDR3 reads CASSAPPKRTVPNTGELFF. In DNA, the CDR3 is TGTGCCAGCAGCGCACCCCCGAAGAGGACAGTACCGAACACCGGGGAGCTGTTTTTT. The V and J genes are TRBV9 and TRBJ2-2; tentative D call: TRBD1 (6 bases). The V end lost 3 bases, the J end lost 0 bases, and 21 bases lay between the germline ends. The germline V gene encodes CDR1 SGDLS and CDR2 YYNGEE. CDR3 size: 19 residues.

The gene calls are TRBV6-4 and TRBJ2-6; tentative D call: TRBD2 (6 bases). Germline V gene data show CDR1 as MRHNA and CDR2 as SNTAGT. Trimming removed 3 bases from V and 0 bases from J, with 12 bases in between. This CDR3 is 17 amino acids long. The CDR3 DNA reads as TGTGCCAGCAGTGAGGAGGGAGAGCTCTCTGGGGCCAACGTCCTGACTTTC. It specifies CASSEEGELSGANVLTF.

The CDR3 DNA reads as TGTGCCAGCAGCCTGACAGGGGGCGAAACTGAAGCTTTCTTT. This sequence encodes CASSLTGGETEAFF. The chain combines TRBV6-5 with TRBJ1-1, with 10 bases lining up with TRBD1. This CDR3 has 14 amino acids. V trimming: 6 bases; J trimming: 5 bases; junction bases outside the gene matches: 6. CDR1 and CDR2 from the germline V gene are MNHEY and SVGAGI.

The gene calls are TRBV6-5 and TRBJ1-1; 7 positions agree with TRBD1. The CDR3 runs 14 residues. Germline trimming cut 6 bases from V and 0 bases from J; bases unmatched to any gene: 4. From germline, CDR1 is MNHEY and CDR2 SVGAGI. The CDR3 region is CASSRDRMNTEAFF. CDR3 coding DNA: TGTGCCAGCAGCCGGGACAGAATGAACACTGAAGCTTTCTTT.

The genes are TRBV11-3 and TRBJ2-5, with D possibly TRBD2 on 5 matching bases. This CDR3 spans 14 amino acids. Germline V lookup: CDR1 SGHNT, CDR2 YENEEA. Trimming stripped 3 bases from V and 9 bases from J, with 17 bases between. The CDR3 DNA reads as TGTGCCAGCAGCTTTTCATCGGAATCGGAGGCCCAGTACTTC. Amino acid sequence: CASSFSSESEAQYF.

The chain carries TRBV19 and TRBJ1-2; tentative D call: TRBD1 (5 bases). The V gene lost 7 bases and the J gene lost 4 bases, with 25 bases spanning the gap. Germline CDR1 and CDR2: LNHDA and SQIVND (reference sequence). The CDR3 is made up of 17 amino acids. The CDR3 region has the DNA TGTGCCAGTACCACACCAGGACACCTTAAAGTGAGCTATGGCTACACCTTC. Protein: CASTTPGHLKVSYGYTF. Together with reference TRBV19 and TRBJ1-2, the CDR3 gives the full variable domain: DGGITQSPKYLFRKEGQNVTLSCEQNLNHDAMYWYRQDPGQGLRLIYYSQIVNDFQKGDIAEGYSVSREKKESFPLTVTSAQKNPTAFYLCASTTPGHLKVSYGYTFGSGTRLTVV.